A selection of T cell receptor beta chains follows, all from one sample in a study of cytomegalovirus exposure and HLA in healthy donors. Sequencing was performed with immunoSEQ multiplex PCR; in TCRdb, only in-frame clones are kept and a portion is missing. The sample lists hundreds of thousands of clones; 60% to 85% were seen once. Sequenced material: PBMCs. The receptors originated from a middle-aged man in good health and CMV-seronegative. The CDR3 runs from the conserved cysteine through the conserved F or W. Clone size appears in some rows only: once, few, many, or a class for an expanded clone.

cdr3_aa: CASSISRASIYGYTF; clone_size: .; j_call: TRBJ1-2; v_call: TRBV19
cdr3_aa: CASSEAGFVQGTDTQYF; clone_size: .; j_call: TRBJ2-3; v_call: TRBV6-1
cdr3_aa: CASSLSKAGGYYGYTF; clone_size: .; j_call: TRBJ1-2; v_call: TRBV27
cdr3_aa: CASSPPSGRYNEQFF; clone_size: .; j_call: TRBJ2-1; v_call: TRBV18
cdr3_aa: CSAFEDYTF; clone_size: .; j_call: TRBJ1-2; v_call: TRBV20-1
cdr3_aa: CASSLVARVTETQYF; clone_size: .; j_call: TRBJ2-5; v_call: TRBV5-1
cdr3_aa: CASSQGGAGANQPQHF; clone_size: .; j_call: TRBJ1-5; v_call: TRBV7-8
cdr3_aa: CASMGTSGTDTQYF; clone_size: .; j_call: TRBJ2-3; v_call: TRBV6-1
cdr3_aa: CASSSAAGASTDTQYF; clone_size: .; j_call: TRBJ2-3; v_call: TRBV7-9
cdr3_aa: CASSLPSTGELFF; clone_size: .; j_call: TRBJ2-2; v_call: TRBV27
cdr3_aa: CASSEGGTDTQYF; clone_size: .; j_call: TRBJ2-3; v_call: TRBV10-2
cdr3_aa: CASSQDGQADYGYTF; clone_size: .; j_call: TRBJ1-2; v_call: TRBV4-3
cdr3_aa: CASSADRGEQYF; clone_size: .; j_call: TRBJ2-7; v_call: TRBV6-6
cdr3_aa: CASRSTGHASTEAFF; clone_size: .; j_call: TRBJ1-1; v_call: TRBV25-1
cdr3_aa: CASSEQGARGEAFF; clone_size: .; j_call: TRBJ1-1; v_call: TRBV6-1
cdr3_aa: CSVEQGRWSTEAFF; clone_size: .; j_call: TRBJ1-1; v_call: TRBV29-1
cdr3_aa: CASSLGQIHTGELFF; clone_size: .; j_call: TRBJ2-2; v_call: TRBV5-1
cdr3_aa: CASSPPENTGELFF; clone_size: .; j_call: TRBJ2-2; v_call: TRBV7-9
cdr3_aa: CASSYVGQGLPGYTF; clone_size: .; j_call: TRBJ1-2; v_call: TRBV6-5
cdr3_aa: CASSLGGWGQVDTQYF; clone_size: .; j_call: TRBJ2-3; v_call: TRBV27
cdr3_aa: CASSVAPLGANNEQFF; clone_size: .; j_call: TRBJ2-1; v_call: TRBV9
cdr3_aa: CASSNGRQGRYEAFF; clone_size: .; j_call: TRBJ1-1; v_call: TRBV19
cdr3_aa: CASSTLAETQYF; clone_size: .; j_call: TRBJ2-5; v_call: TRBV2
cdr3_aa: CASSGGGNTEAFF; clone_size: .; j_call: TRBJ1-1; v_call: TRBV13
cdr3_aa: CASSGTGTSGTGELFF; clone_size: .; j_call: TRBJ2-2; v_call: TRBV9
cdr3_aa: CASSETSGGPNEQFF; clone_size: .; j_call: TRBJ2-1; v_call: TRBV7-9
cdr3_aa: CASSLDGRGETQYF; clone_size: .; j_call: TRBJ2-5; v_call: TRBV13
cdr3_aa: CASSHRDRGANEQFF; clone_size: .; j_call: TRBJ2-1; v_call: TRBV4-3
cdr3_aa: CASTGYQETQYF; clone_size: .; j_call: TRBJ2-5; v_call: TRBV7-9
cdr3_aa: CASSQAGTSGRVGELFF; clone_size: .; j_call: TRBJ2-2; v_call: TRBV4-2
cdr3_aa: CASSTRGLDRGLAEAFF; clone_size: .; j_call: TRBJ1-1; v_call: TRBV13
cdr3_aa: CASSLTFRDEQYF; clone_size: few; j_call: TRBJ2-7; v_call: TRBV4-1
cdr3_aa: CAARQGAGYGYTF; clone_size: .; j_call: TRBJ1-2; v_call: TRBV30
cdr3_aa: CASSILQGNYGYTF; clone_size: .; j_call: TRBJ1-2; v_call: TRBV21-1
cdr3_aa: CASSPTGTGGWQPQHF; clone_size: .; j_call: TRBJ1-5; v_call: TRBV2
cdr3_aa: CASSIGLAGNSETQYF; clone_size: .; j_call: TRBJ2-5; v_call: TRBV19
cdr3_aa: CASEGGAGGELFF; clone_size: .; j_call: TRBJ2-2; v_call: TRBV9
cdr3_aa: CASSEYRTGNNEQYF; clone_size: .; j_call: TRBJ2-7; v_call: TRBV10-1
cdr3_aa: CAGRQLGRERQDF; clone_size: .; j_call: TRBJ1-1; v_call: TRBV5-6
cdr3_aa: CASSQGTSGSISYEQYF; clone_size: .; j_call: TRBJ2-7; v_call: TRBV27
cdr3_aa: CASSLAYRGADTQYF; clone_size: .; j_call: TRBJ2-3; v_call: TRBV5-1
cdr3_aa: CASSLSGFRSNQPRHF; clone_size: .; j_call: TRBJ1-5; v_call: TRBV18
cdr3_aa: CASQDGLKLFF; clone_size: once; j_call: TRBJ1-4; v_call: TRBV6-6
cdr3_aa: CASSQGVDGDSRNYGYTF; clone_size: .; j_call: TRBJ1-2; v_call: TRBV4-3
cdr3_aa: CAWRRGRRTSGLYNEQFF; clone_size: .; j_call: TRBJ2-1; v_call: TRBV30
cdr3_aa: CATSRDYQTGEQYF; clone_size: .; j_call: TRBJ2-7; v_call: TRBV15
cdr3_aa: CASSEQAGNTIYF; clone_size: .; j_call: TRBJ1-3; v_call: TRBV6-1
cdr3_aa: CASSRTTGETQYF; clone_size: .; j_call: TRBJ2-5; v_call: TRBV7-2
cdr3_aa: CSVEVGGSGYTF; clone_size: .; j_call: TRBJ1-2; v_call: TRBV29-1
cdr3_aa: CSSSPHPSGYTF; clone_size: .; j_call: TRBJ1-2; v_call: TRBV7-9